The 23 T cell receptor beta chains in this list originate from one sample, sequenced in a study of T cells in Graves' hyperthyroidism and ophthalmopathy. RNA transcripts were the template for amplifying TCR beta CDR3 regions. First-round RT-PCR with HTBI primers amplified the TCR CDR3 region. Via MiXCR, TCRdb re-called the multiplex PCR reads, giving one row per CDR3 protein. The repertoire includes roughly 420,000 distinct CDR3 sequences, about an eighth of them detected once, and 5% to 6% sits in the top ten. The specimen was blood. The receptors originated from a woman under 30 with Graves' hyperthyroidism.

This clonotype was seen more than once but under ten times. The chain carries TRBV7-9 and TRBJ2-7; 9 bases are shared with TRBD1. Trimming took 5 bases from V and 3 from J; bases not matched to a gene: 17. CDR1 is SEHNR, CDR2 FQNEAQ, per germline (reference sequence). The CDR3 length is 18 residues. The CDR3 DNA follows: TGTGCCAGCAGCCGCGGGACAGGGTTAAGGGGTGAGGACTACGAGCAGTACTTC. Protein sequence: CASSRGTGLRGEDYEQYF.

There are many counts of this clonotype. This rearrangement joins TRBV7-2 to TRBJ2-7; tentative D call: TRBD1 (6 bases). This CDR3 is 14 amino acids long. The V end lost 1 base, the J end lost 2 bases, and 9 bases lay between the germline ends. Germline CDR1 is SGHTA and CDR2 is FQGNSA. CDR3 sequence reads: CASSLEPGAYEQYF. The DNA of the CDR3 is TGTGCCAGCAGCTTAGAACCAGGGGCCTACGAGCAGTACTTC.

This clonotype occurred a few times. A much larger clone differs by one base, so this may be a read error. The chain combines TRBV27 with TRBJ2-7; 8 bases align to TRBD2. Gene TRBJ2-1 matches the end of the DNA better, so the J call may be wrong. This CDR3 is 15 amino acids long. Germline CDR1 reads MNHEY; CDR2 reads SMNVEV (reference sequence). The CDR3 here is CASSFSTSGTYEQFF. In DNA form, the CDR3 reads TGTGCCAGCAGTTTTTCTACTAGCGGCACCTACGAGCAGTTCTTC.

This clonotype was counted ten times or more. The chain links TRBV3-1 to TRBJ1-5, with no clear D. Per germline, CDR1 LGHDT and CDR2 YNNKEL (reference sequence). V lost 0 bases and J 6 bases, leaving 12 bases between the germline ends. The CDR3 runs 15 residues. The CDR3 region has the DNA TGTGCCAGCAGCCAAGATCCGGCCGCCTTTCAGCCCCAGCATTTT. Translated: CASSQDPAAFQPQHF. The variable domain in full, completed from reference TRBV3-1 and TRBJ1-5, reads DTAVSQTPKYLVTQMGNDKSIKCEQNLGHDTMYWYKQDSKKFLKIMFSYNNKELIINETVPNRFSPKSPDKAHLNLHINSLELGDSAVYFCASSQDPAAFQPQHFGDGTRLSIL.

This clonotype was detected only once. V usage is TRBV10-3 and J usage is TRBJ1-5, with TRBD1 matching over 7 bases. The CDR3 consists of 16 residues. CDR1 is ENHRY, CDR2 SYGVKD, per germline. V was pared by 3 bases and J by 7 bases, with 12 bases of the junction left unmatched. The chain's CDR3 is CAISDYLDRVDQPQHF. CDR3 coding DNA: TGTGCCATCAGTGATTACCTTGACAGGGTGGACCAGCCCCAGCATTTT.

This clonotype was counted ten times or more. The chain employs TRBV12-3 or TRBV12-4 and TRBJ1-5; a possible D gene is TRBD1 (6 bases). V lost 2 bases, J lost 7 bases, and 12 bases lay in between. The CDR3 consists of 14 residues. This CDR3 reads CASSLSRGIQPQHF. The CDR3 bases are TGTGCCAGCAGTTTAAGCAGGGGTATACAGCCCCAGCATTTT.

This clonotype was recorded at least ten times. The chain links TRBV7-9 to TRBJ2-5; a possible D gene is TRBD1 (6 bases). With 3 bases removed from V and 5 bases from J, the gap between germline ends came to 16 bases. The CDR3 spans 15 residues. CDR1 and CDR2 from the germline V gene are SEHNR and FQNEAQ (reference sequence). In nucleotides, the CDR3 is TGTGCCAGCAGCTTGAGGGACATTGGGATGGAGACCCAGTACTTC. Its translation: CASSLRDIGMETQYF. The whole variable domain, filled in from reference TRBV7-9 and TRBJ2-5, reads DTGVSQNPRHKITKRGQNVTFRCDPISEHNRLYWYRQTLGQGPEFLTYFQNEAQLEKSRLLSDRFSAERPKGSFSTLEIQRTEQGDSAMYLCASSLRDIGMETQYFGPGTRLLVL.

This clonotype was seen ten or more times. The chain uses TRBV6-2 or TRBV6-3 and TRBJ2-7; D is undetermined. The CDR3 consists of 14 residues. Between the trimmed V and J ends, which lost 5 bases and 0 bases, there was a span of 11 bases. The germline V gene encodes CDR1 MNHEY and CDR2 SVGEGT. CDR3: CASSTGRDSYEQYF. CDR3 nucleotide sequence: TGTGCCAGCAGTACCGGGCGCGACTCCTACGAGCAGTACTTC.

The CDR3: CACARLANTGELFF. CDR3 nucleotide sequence: TGTGCCTGCGCACGGTTGGCGAACACCGGGGAGCTGTTTTTT. V usage is TRBV30 and J usage is TRBJ2-2; D unresolved. This CDR3 is built from 14 residues. The V and J ends lost 6 bases and 0 bases respectively, with 11 bases between them. Germline V CDR1 and CDR2: GTSNPN, SVGIG (reference sequence).

This clonotype was counted between two and nine times. The chain has TRBV29-1 and TRBJ2-2; a possible D gene is TRBD2 (5 bases). This CDR3 region has 14 residues. The germline V gene encodes CDR1 SQVTM and CDR2 ANQGSEA. Deletions cut 4 bases from V and 4 bases from J, with 13 bases between. CDR3: CSVATVEGTGELFF. The CDR3 DNA reads TGCAGCGTTGCGACGGTCGAGGGCACCGGGGAGCTGTTTTTT.

This clonotype has ten or more counts. This chain joins TRBV12-3 or TRBV12-4 and TRBJ2-5, with 7 bases identical to TRBD1. With V trimmed by 4 bases and J by 1 base, 12 bases remained unmatched. This CDR3 has 17 amino acids. CDR3 residues: CASSSLGWTGLQETQYF. The CDR3 nucleotides are TGTGCCAGCAGTTCGCTCGGCTGGACAGGCCTCCAAGAGACCCAGTACTTC.

In its sample, this clonotype was seen many times. The chain joins TRBV30 to TRBJ2-7, with D hard to call. The V and J ends lost 2 bases and 2 bases respectively, with 13 bases between them. Germline assignment: CDR1 GTSNPN and CDR2 SVGIG (reference sequence). The CDR3 has 14 residues. The CDR3 reads CAWSRRLAPYEQYF. Here the CDR3 DNA reads TGTGCCTGGAGTCGCAGACTGGCTCCCTACGAGCAGTACTTC.

This clonotype showed up just a few times. The V call is TRBV28, the J call TRBJ1-1; D unclear. V was shortened by 3 bases and J by 8 bases, with 10 bases between the two germline ends. CDR1 is MDHEN and CDR2 is SYDVKM in the germline V gene. The CDR3 is made up of 12 amino acids. CDR3 sequence reads: CASSLTDIEAFF. For the CDR3, the DNA is TGTGCCAGCAGTTTGACCGATATCGAAGCTTTCTTT.

This clonotype was recorded many times. Here the CDR3 DNA reads TGTGCCAGCAGTACCTTAGCGGTATCTAGCACAGATACGCAGTATTTT. Protein sequence: CASSTLAVSSTDTQYF. V is TRBV27 and J is TRBJ2-3, with a weak D call TRBD2 (6 bases). V lost 5 bases to trimming and J lost 0 bases, with 15 bases between them. CDR3 length: 16 amino acids. Per the germline V gene, CDR1 is MNHEY and CDR2 is SMNVEV (reference sequence).

The table lists this clonotype with many counts. This chain joins TRBV27 and TRBJ2-3; 8 positions agree with TRBD2. The CDR3 is 16 residues long. The V segment lost 2 bases and the J segment 1 base; nucleotides outside the gene matches: 5. CDR1 and CDR2 from the germline V gene are MNHEY and SMNVEV (reference sequence). The DNA for the CDR3 is TGTGCCAGCAGTTTAGTAGCGGGGAGGGGCACAGATACGCAGTATTTT. Translation gives CASSLVAGRGTDTQYF.

A few counts support this clonotype. V is TRBV6-5 and J is TRBJ2-5; TRBD2 might be the D (6 bases). This CDR3 is built from 15 residues. Trimming took 1 base from V and 1 from J, leaving 10 bases between them. Germline CDR1 MNHEY, CDR2 SVGAGI. The CDR3 spells CASSYFGRSQETQYF. CDR3 nucleotides: TGTGCCAGCAGTTACTTCGGGAGAAGCCAAGAGACCCAGTACTTC.

This clonotype was recorded a few times. The genes are TRBV28 and TRBJ2-5, with 10 bases lining up with TRBD2. CDR1 MDHEN and CDR2 SYDVKM come from the germline V gene. The CDR3 is 16 amino acids. The junction had 8 bases not matched to a gene; V was cut back by 6 bases and J by 1 base. The CDR3 protein is CASSRTSGKIQETQYF. DNA for the CDR3: TGTGCCAGCAGCAGGACTAGCGGAAAGATCCAAGAGACCCAGTACTTC.

This clonotype occurred many times. The rearrangement links TRBV28 to TRBJ1-1; D is undetermined. The CDR3 covers 14 residues. Trimming removed 3 bases at V and 2 bases at J, with 10 bases between. Looked up from germline, CDR1 is MDHEN and CDR2 is SYDVKM. The CDR3 sequence is CASSLIGRNTEAFF. In DNA, the CDR3 is TGTGCCAGCAGTTTGATAGGGCGAAACACTGAAGCTTTCTTT.

This chain uses TRBV9 with TRBJ1-3; D unclear. Germline CDR1 is SGDLS and CDR2 is YYNGEE. The CDR3 contains 16 residues. V lost 0 bases to trimming and J lost 0 bases, with 10 bases between them. In DNA form, the CDR3 reads TGTGCCAGCAGCGTAGGTTCGGGGTTCTCTGGAAACACCATATATTTT. It encodes CASSVGSGFSGNTIYF.

This clonotype was recorded a few times. J is TRBJ1-5 and V is TRBV19; TRBD1 might be the D (5 bases). CDR3 size: 16 residues. CDR1 and CDR2 (germline): LNHDA, SQIVND (reference sequence). V lost 7 bases, J lost 2 bases, and 18 bases lay in between. For the CDR3, the DNA is TGTGCCAGTACCTCTATCCTAAGGGGCGGCAATCAGCCCCAGCATTTT. Protein product: CASTSILRGGNQPQHF.

This clonotype was found many times. The chain combines TRBV7-9 with TRBJ2-3, with TRBD1 as a possible D gene (5 bases). This CDR3 is built from 15 residues. The V end was cut by 8 bases, the J end by 1 base, with 16 bases between. Looked up from germline, CDR1 is SEHNR and CDR2 is FQNEAQ (reference sequence). The CDR3: CASDLDTAGTDTQYF. In DNA, the CDR3 is TGTGCCAGCGACCTGGACACGGCAGGCACAGATACGCAGTATTTT. The full variable domain, rest sourced from reference TRBV7-9 and TRBJ2-3, is DTGVSQNPRHKITKRGQNVTFRCDPISEHNRLYWYRQTLGQGPEFLTYFQNEAQLEKSRLLSDRFSAERPKGSFSTLEIQRTEQGDSAMYLCASDLDTAGTDTQYFGPGTRLTVL.

This rearrangement joins TRBV27 to TRBJ2-2; perhaps TRBD1 as D (6 bases). The CDR3 is 15 amino acids. With 3 bases removed from V and 3 bases from J, the gap between germline ends came to 11 bases. Looked up from germline, CDR1 is MNHEY and CDR2 is SMNVEV (reference sequence). The CDR3 DNA reads as TGTGCCAGCAGTTTGGGGGCTTCGTACACCGGGGAGCTGTTTTTT. Its protein product is CASSLGASYTGELFF.

The chain joins TRBV5-1 to TRBJ2-5; D is uncertain. The CDR3 covers 14 residues. Trimming removed 0 bases at V and 2 bases at J, with 8 bases between. Germline lookup yields CDR1 SGHRS and CDR2 YFSETQ. CDR3 sequence reads: CASSLEVQQETQYF. The CDR3 coding sequence is TGCGCCAGCAGCTTGGAGGTACAGCAAGAGACCCAGTACTTC.